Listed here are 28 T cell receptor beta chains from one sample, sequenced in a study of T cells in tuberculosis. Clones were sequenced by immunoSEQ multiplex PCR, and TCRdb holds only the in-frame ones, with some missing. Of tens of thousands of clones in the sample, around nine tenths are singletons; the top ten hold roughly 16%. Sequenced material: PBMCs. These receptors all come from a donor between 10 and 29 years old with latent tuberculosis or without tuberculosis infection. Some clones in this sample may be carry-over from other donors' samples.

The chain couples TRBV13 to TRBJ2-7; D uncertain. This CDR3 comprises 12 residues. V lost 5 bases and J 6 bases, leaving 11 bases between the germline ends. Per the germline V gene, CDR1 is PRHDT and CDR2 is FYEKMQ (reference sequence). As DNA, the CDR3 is TGTGCCAGCAGCCCCCCTATCGGCGAGCAGTACTTC. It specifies CASSPPIGEQYF.

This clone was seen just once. CDR3 loop: CASSIRAVTGAPNYGYTF. The CDR3 DNA is TGTGCCAGTAGTATACGGGCGGTGACAGGGGCCCCTAACTATGGCTACACCTTC. The chain combines TRBV19 with TRBJ1-2; 8 nucleotides agree with TRBD1. V lost 2 bases, J lost 0 bases, and 11 bases stayed unmatched. CDR3 length: 18 residues. CDR1 is LNHDA, CDR2 SQIVND, per germline (reference sequence).

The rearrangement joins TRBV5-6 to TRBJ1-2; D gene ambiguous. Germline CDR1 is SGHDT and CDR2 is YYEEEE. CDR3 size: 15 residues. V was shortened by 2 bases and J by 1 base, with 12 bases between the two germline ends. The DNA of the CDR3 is TGTGCCAGCAGCTTCGAAAGCGACCGTAACTATGGCTACACCTTC. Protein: CASSFESDRNYGYTF.

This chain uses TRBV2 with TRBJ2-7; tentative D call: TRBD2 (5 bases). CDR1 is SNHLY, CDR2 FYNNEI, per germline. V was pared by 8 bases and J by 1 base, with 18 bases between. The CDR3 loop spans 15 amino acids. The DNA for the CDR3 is TGTGCCAGCCCACCCAGGAGGTCACCTTCCTACGAGCAGTACTTC. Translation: CASPPRRSPSYEQYF. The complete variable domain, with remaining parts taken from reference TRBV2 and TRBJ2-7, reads EPEVTQTPSHQVTQMGQEVILRCVPISNHLYFYWYRQILGQKVEFLVSFYNNEISEKSEIFDDQFSVERPDGSNFTLKIRSTKLEDSAMYFCASPPRRSPSYEQYFGPGTRLTVT.

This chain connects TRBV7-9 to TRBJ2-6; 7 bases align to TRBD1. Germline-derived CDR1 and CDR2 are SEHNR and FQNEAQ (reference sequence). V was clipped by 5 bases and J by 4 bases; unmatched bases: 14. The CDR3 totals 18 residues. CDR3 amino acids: CASSPRALRTGGANVLTF. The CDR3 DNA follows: TGTGCCAGCAGCCCTAGGGCCCTTAGGACAGGAGGGGCCAACGTCCTGACTTTC.

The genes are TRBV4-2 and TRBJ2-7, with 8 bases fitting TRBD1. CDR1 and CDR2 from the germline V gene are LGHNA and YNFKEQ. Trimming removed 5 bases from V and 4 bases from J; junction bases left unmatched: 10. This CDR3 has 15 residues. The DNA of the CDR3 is TGTGCCAGCAGCGTTACATGGACAGGGCGATACGAGCAGTACTTC. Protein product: CASSVTWTGRYEQYF.

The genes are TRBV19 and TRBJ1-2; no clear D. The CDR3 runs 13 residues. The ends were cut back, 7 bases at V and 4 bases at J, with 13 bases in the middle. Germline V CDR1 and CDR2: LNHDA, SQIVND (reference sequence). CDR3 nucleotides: TGTGCCAGTACCCGTGCGGAGGGCTATGGCTACACCTTC. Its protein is CASTRAEGYGYTF.

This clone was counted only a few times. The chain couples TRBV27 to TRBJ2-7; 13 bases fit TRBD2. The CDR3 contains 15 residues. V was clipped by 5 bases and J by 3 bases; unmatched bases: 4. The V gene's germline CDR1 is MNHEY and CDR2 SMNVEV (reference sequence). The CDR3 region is CASSPRTSGGYEQYF. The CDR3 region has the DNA TGTGCCAGCAGTCCCCGGACTAGCGGGGGCTACGAGCAGTACTTC.

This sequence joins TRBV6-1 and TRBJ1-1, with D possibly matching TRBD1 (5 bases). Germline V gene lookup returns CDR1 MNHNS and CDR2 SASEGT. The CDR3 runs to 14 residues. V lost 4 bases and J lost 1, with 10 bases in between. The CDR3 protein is CASSATGRNTEAFF. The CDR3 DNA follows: TGTGCCAGCAGTGCAACAGGTCGGAACACTGAAGCTTTCTTT.

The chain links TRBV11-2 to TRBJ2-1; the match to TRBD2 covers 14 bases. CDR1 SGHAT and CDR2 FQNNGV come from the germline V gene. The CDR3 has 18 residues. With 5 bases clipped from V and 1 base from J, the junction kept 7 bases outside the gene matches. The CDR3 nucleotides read TGTGCCAGCAGCCCAGGGGGACTAGCGGGAGCATCCTACAATGAGCAGTTCTTC. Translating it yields CASSPGGLAGASYNEQFF.

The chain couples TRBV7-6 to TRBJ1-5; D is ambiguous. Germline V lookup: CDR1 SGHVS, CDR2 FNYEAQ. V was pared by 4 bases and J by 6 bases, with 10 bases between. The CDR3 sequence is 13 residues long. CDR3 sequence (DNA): TGTGCCAGCAGCTCAGGCAATGCTCAGCCCCAGCATTTT. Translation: CASSSGNAQPQHF.

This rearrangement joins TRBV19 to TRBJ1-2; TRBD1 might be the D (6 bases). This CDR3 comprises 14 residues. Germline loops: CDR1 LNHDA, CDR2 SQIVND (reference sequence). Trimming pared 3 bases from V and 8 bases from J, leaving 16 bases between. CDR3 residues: CASSIVRTEGGYTF. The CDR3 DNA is TGTGCCAGTAGTATCGTTAGGACAGAAGGAGGCTACACCTTC.

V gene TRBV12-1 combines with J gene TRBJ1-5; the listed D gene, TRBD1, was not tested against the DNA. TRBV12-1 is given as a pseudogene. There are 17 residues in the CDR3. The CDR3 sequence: CASSFINDSYSNQPQHF. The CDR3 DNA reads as TGTGCCAGCAGCTTCATAAACGACAGTTATAGCAATCAGCCCCAGCATTTT.

CDR3: CASSPGRSQTQYF. The CDR3 region has the DNA TGTGCCAGCAGCCCGGGGAGGAGCCAGACCCAGTACTTC. The V gene is TRBV7-9, the J gene TRBJ2-5, with a weak D call TRBD2 (6 bases). From germline, CDR1 is SEHNR and CDR2 FQNEAQ (reference sequence). The CDR3 sequence is 13 residues long. V lost 5 bases to trimming and J lost 6 bases, with 13 bases between them. The whole variable domain, remainder taken from reference TRBV7-9 and TRBJ2-5, is DTGVSQNPRHKITKRGQNVTFRCDPISEHNRLYWYRQTLGQGPEFLTYFQNEAQLEKSRLLSDRFSAERPKGSFSTLEIQRTEQGDSAMYLCASSPGRSQTQYFGPGTRLLVL.

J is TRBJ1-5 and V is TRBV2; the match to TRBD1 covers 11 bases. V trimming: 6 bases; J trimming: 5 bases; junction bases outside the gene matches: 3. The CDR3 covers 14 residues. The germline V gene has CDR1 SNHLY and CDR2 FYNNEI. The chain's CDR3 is CASRDRGLDQPQHF. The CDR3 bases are TGTGCCAGCAGGGACAGGGGGCTAGATCAGCCCCAGCATTTT.

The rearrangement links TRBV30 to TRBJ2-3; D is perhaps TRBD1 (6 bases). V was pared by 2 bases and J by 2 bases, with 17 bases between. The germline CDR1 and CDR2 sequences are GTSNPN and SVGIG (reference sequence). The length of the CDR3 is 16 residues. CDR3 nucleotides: TGTGCCTGGAGTAGAGGTCTGACAGGTAACACAGATACGCAGTATTTT. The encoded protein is CAWSRGLTGNTDTQYF.

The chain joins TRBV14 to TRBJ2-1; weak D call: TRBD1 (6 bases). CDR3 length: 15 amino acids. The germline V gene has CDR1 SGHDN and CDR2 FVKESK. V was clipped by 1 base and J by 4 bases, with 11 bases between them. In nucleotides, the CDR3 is TGTGCCAGCAGCCAAGGGACAGCTAATTACAATGAGCAGTTCTTC. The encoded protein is CASSQGTANYNEQFF.

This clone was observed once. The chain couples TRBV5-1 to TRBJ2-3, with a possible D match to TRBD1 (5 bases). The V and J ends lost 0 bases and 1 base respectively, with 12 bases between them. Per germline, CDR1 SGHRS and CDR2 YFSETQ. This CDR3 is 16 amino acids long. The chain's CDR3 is CASSLVQGRGTDTQYF. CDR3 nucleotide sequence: TGCGCCAGCAGCTTGGTTCAGGGCCGCGGCACAGATACGCAGTATTTT.

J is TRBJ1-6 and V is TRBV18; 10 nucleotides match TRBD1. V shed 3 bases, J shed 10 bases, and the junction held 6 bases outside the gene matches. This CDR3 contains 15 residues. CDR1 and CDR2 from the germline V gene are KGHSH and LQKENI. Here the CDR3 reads CASSPPGQGNSPLHF. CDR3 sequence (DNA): TGTGCCAGCTCACCGCCGGGACAGGGGAACTCACCCCTCCACTTT.

The CDR3 loop reads CASSMQGVHQPQHF. The CDR3 bases are TGTGCCAGTAGTATGCAAGGGGTACATCAGCCCCAGCATTTT. The chain has TRBV19 and TRBJ1-5; D may be TRBD1 (5 bases). The CDR3 runs 14 residues. Germline V lookup: CDR1 LNHDA, CDR2 SQIVND (reference sequence). The germline V and J ends were trimmed by 3 bases and 5 bases, with 11 bases remaining between them.

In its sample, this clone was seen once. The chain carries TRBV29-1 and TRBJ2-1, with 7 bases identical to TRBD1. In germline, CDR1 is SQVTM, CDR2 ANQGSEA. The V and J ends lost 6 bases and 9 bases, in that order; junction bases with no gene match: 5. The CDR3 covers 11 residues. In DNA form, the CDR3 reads TGCAGCGTCACAGGGGACGGTGAGCAGTTCTTC. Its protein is CSVTGDGEQFF.

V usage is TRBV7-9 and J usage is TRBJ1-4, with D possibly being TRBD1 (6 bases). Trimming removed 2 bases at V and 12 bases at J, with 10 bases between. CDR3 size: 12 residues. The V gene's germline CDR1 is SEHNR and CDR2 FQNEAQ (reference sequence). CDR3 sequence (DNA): TGTGCCAGCAGCTTATCAGGGGTGGAACTGTTTTTT. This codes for CASSLSGVELFF.

CDR3 amino acids: CASSAWGQGNTGELFF. CDR3 DNA sequence: TGTGCCAGCAGCGCCTGGGGACAGGGGAACACCGGGGAGCTGTTTTTT. This chain links TRBV5-6 with TRBJ2-2; TRBD1 matches 9 bases. CDR3 size: 16 residues. Germline assignment: CDR1 SGHDT and CDR2 YYEEEE. The V segment lost 4 bases and the J segment 1 base; nucleotides outside the gene matches: 5.

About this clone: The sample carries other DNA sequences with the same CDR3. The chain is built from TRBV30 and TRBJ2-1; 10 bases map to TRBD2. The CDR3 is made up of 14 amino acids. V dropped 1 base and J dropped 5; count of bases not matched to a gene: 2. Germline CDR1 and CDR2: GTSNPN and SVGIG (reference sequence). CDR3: CAWSGTSGNNEQFF. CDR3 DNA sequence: TGTGCCTGGAGTGGGACTAGCGGAAACAATGAGCAGTTCTTC.

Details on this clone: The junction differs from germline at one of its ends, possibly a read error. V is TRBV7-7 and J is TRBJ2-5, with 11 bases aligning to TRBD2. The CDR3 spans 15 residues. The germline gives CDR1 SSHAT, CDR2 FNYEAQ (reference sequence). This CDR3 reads CASSLSGTSGETQYF. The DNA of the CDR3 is TGTGCTAGCAGCTTATCGGGGACTAGCGGAGAGACCCAGTACTTC.

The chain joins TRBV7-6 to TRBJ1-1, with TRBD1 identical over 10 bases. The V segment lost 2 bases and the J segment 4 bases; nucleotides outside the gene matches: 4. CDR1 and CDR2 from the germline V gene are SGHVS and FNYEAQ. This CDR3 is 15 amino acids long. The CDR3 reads CASSLTGQGSTEAFF. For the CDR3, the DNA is TGTGCCAGCAGCTTAACGGGACAGGGGAGCACTGAAGCTTTCTTT.

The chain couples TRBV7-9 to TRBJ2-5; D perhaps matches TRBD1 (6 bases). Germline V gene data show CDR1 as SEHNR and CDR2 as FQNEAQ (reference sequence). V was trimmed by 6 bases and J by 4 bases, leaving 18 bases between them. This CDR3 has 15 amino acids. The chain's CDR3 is CASRGQGRLAETQYF. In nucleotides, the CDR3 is TGTGCCAGCAGGGGTCAGGGGCGGCTGGCAGAGACCCAGTACTTC. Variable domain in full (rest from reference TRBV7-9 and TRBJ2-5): DTGVSQNPRHKITKRGQNVTFRCDPISEHNRLYWYRQTLGQGPEFLTYFQNEAQLEKSRLLSDRFSAERPKGSFSTLEIQRTEQGDSAMYLCASRGQGRLAETQYFGPGTRLLVL.

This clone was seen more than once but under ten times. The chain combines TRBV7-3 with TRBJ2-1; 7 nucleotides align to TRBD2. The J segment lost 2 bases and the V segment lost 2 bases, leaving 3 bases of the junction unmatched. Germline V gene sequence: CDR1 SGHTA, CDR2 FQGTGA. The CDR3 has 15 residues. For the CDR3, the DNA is TGTGCCAGCAGCTTACGGGGAGGGACCTACAATGAGCAGTTCTTC. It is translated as CASSLRGGTYNEQFF.